This T cell receptor beta chain was sequenced during a study of T cell responses to AZD1222 COVID-19 vaccine. The study's findings and limits: Vaccine-related CD4 TCRs covered spike, predominating at 160-218 and 743-854. A rise in Spike-specific TCR breadth and depth followed two AZD1222 doses. It was only a handful of AZD1222 recipients who were seropositive at baseline. Females outnumbered males among donors, who were mostly white British; clonal diversity was possibly underestimated.

Data came from immunoSEQ multiplex PCR; TCRdb stores just in-frame clones and leaves some out. This sample has roughly 120,000 clones, with about nine tenths found just once. Trimming removed 2 bases from V and 7 bases from J, with 12 bases in between. Per the germline V gene, CDR1 is SGHVS and CDR2 is FQNEAQ. The CDR3 spans 13 residues. A word on this clone: Its antigen is not known.

The chain is built from TRBV7-8 and TRBJ2-7; perhaps D is TRBD1 or TRBD2 (5 bases each). Sequenced here: peripheral blood, sampled on day 0 of AZD1222 vaccination. This clonotype originated in an adult in good health. CDR3 coding DNA: TGTGCCAGCAGCTTATGGTCCGGGGCAGAGCAGTACTTC. The encoded protein is CASSLWSGAEQYF.